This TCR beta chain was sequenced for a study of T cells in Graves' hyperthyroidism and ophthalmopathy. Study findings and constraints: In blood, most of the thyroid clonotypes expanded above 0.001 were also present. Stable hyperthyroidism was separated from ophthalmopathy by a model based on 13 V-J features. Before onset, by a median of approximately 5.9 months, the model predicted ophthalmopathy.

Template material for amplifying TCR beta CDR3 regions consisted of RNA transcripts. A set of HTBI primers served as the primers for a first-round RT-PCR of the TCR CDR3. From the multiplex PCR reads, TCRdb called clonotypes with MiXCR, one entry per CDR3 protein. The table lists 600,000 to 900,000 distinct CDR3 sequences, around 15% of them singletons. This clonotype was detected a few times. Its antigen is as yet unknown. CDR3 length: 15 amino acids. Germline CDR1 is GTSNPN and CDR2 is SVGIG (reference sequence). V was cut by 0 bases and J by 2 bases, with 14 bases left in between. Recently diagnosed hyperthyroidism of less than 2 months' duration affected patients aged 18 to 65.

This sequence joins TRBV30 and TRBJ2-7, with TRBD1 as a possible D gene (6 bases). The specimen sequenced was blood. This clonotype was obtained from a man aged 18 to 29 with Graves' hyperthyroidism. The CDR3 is CAWSVLGRGPYEQYF. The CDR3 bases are TGTGCCTGGAGTGTACTTGGCAGGGGCCCCTACGAGCAGTACTTC.